This T cell receptor beta chain derives from a study of T-cell memory formation after mild COVID-19. At the level of the study: For the most part, TCR clusters were specific to one donor.

TCRdb itself ran the 5' RACE reads through MiXCR, one entry per CDR3 protein. Of roughly 350,000 distinct CDR3 sequences detected, roughly 15% appear once; the ten largest clones hold approximately 22%. The CDR3 is made up of 14 amino acids. The germline V and J ends were trimmed by 5 bases and 5 bases, with 15 bases remaining between them. Per the germline V gene, CDR1 is LNHDA and CDR2 is SQIVND (reference sequence). Study-level findings and limits: The finding that pre-infection memory included some responding clones suggested that cross-reactive memory joined.

The sample holds a few counts of this clonotype. Its target is unknown. This chain links TRBV19 with TRBJ1-1; D uncertain. Specimen: PBMCs or a T cell subset sorted from them (not recorded which). The source of this sequence is a young man who had mild COVID-19 (a few samples of this study predate the infection). Cell type and time point are not known. The CDR3 protein is CASSYRTARTEAFF. Written as DNA, the CDR3 is TGTGCCAGTAGTTATAGGACGGCGAGGACTGAAGCTTTCTTT.